This T cell receptor beta chain was sequenced during a study of cytomegalovirus exposure and HLA in healthy donors. Study at large: Samples from HLA-typed donors yielded approximately 88 million unique TCRs in an early data release.

Comment on this clone: Its antigen is as yet unknown.

PCR was performed using 60 Vbeta and 13 Jbeta primers. The method was immunoSEQ multiplex PCR; TCRdb's version includes in-frame clones alone and lacks a portion of them. The sample contains under 150,000 clones, over 80% of which appear only once. Healthy people donating bone marrow made up the donors. Study results and limitations: Most observed TCR sequences were rare, whereas some public TCRs were detected in many donors.

The TCR was taken from a boy aged 5-17 years in good health and CMV-seronegative. Sequenced sample: PBMCs.

The CDR3 region is CASSIGGTEGGYTF. DNA for the CDR3: TGTGCCAGTAGTATTGGAGGAACGGAAGGTGGCTACACCTTC. The V call is TRBV19, the J call TRBJ1-2; D is unclear. Germline lookup yields CDR1 LNHDA and CDR2 SQIVND (reference sequence). The CDR3 is made up of 14 amino acids. V lost 3 bases to trimming and J lost 7 bases, with 15 bases between them.